This entry concerns a single T cell receptor beta chain. This receptor's antigen is unknown. Base qualities are not at hand, and no much larger clone is one base apart. The library was prepared using 5' RACE. The instrument given in TCRdb is Illumina HiSeq 2500. A second PCR of about 7 to 12 cycles was performed with a sample-barcoded 5' primer and a J-beta primer mix. Each TCR beta cDNA molecule received a unique molecular identifier from a template-switch 5' adaptor carrying 12 random nucleotides. At least 2.5 million CDR3-containing paired-end reads were obtained from each sample. All of the RNA was converted into first-strand cDNA using the Mint cDNA synthesis kit, with a TRBC-specific oligonucleotide serving as the primer. Following uracil-DNA glycosylase treatment, all cDNA underwent a first 18-cycle PCR with the universal primers M1SS and BC2_uni_R. The study's own analysis went as follows. Normalization of each sample was performed by random selection of 1 million high-quality reads, each carrying a distinct molecular identifier. Reads sharing molecular identifiers were discarded rather than binned into consensus sequences. CDR3 identification, clonotype clustering and error correction used MiTCR with a Q25 quality threshold and the strictest error-elimination algorithm. A nonparametric unseen species model with Euler transformation was used to estimate lower-bound total TCR beta diversity. TCRdb itself trimmed the public reads at Q25 with fastp, ran MiXCR and retained productive beta chains. Merged by CDR3 protein, the rows form single entries marked with the most common genes and DNA. TCRdb, not the original authors, processed these V and J calls. The sample table contains 1.5 million to 2 million distinct CDR3 sequences; only one count was recorded for 28% of them. Together, the top ten hold roughly 8.2% of the sample.

Reading the germline V gene (reference sequence) gives CDR1 SEHNR and CDR2 FQNEAQ. CDR3 length: 18 amino acids, cysteine to phenylalanine. Here the CDR3 DNA is all that survives: 54 bases in frame from base 1. V gives up 1 base and J gives up 5 bases, and the segment between their germline ends measures 21 bases. Donors were around 37 systemically healthy Caucasian individuals from Russia aged roughly 6 to 95 years. About 9.8 milliliters of peripheral blood were drawn from each donor into EDTA-treated Vacutainer tubes. Ficoll-Paque density-gradient centrifugation was used to isolate PBMCs, with at least 6.5 million per sample. Trizol reagent was used to extract total RNA from the PBMCs, yielding at least 5.5 micrograms per sample. For every donor, an aliquot of PBMCs went through flow cytometry to measure the percentages of naive CD45RAhigh/CD27high T cells. This record belongs to a study of blood T cells in healthy people across ages (dated by TCRdb to 2014 to 2015). As for the study more broadly: In model experiments, template switching captured about one uniquely barcoded TCR beta cDNA molecule for every two T cells. For two donors (one aged 18 to 29 and one aged 80 or older), the study analyzed two additional independent replicas of 1 million unique cDNA reads from the same blood draw. To track age-related changes in TCR beta repertoire diversity, the study relied on deep sequencing normalized with unique cDNA molecular identifiers. To avoid experimental bias, donors of different ages were distributed randomly across sequencing lanes. The donors were divided into four age groups: young (average 16 years), middle-aged (approximately 39), aged (about 60) and long-lived (roughly 86).

Overall results and qualifications from the work: Observed TCR beta diversity correlated strongly with the percentage of naive T cells measured by flow cytometry. Observed TCR beta diversity per million T cells fell roughly linearly with age, and a significant reduction was already apparent by age around 36. Total diversity estimates from one million sequenced T cells were considered lower bounds and underestimates. Compared with the aged group, more naive CD4+ T cells, fewer expanded clones and increased TCR diversity were shown by the long-lived group, suggesting age selection. Because the CMV infection status of the donors was unknown, age-related changes in expanded clonotypes may potentially have been confounded. Since profiling was done on bulk unsorted PBMCs, naive and antigen-experienced compartments could not be conclusively compared.

Rearrangement joined TRBV7-9 to TRBJ2-1; the D segment cannot be called with confidence. Source material: blood. The receptor's source is a woman aged 25 to 39 in good health. The DNA sequence is as follows: TGTGCCAGCAGCTTAGGGGATGGGCTGACTCCGGTGAACAATGAGCAGTTCTTC. The resulting protein is CASSLGDGLTPVNNEQFF. Supplemented by the reference TRBV7-9 and TRBJ2-1 proteins around the CDR3, the complete variable domain is DTGVSQNPRHKITKRGQNVTFRCDPISEHNRLYWYRQTLGQGPEFLTYFQNEAQLEKSRLLSDRFSAERPKGSFSTLEIQRTEQGDSAMYLCASSLGDGLTPVNNEQFFGPGTRLTVL.